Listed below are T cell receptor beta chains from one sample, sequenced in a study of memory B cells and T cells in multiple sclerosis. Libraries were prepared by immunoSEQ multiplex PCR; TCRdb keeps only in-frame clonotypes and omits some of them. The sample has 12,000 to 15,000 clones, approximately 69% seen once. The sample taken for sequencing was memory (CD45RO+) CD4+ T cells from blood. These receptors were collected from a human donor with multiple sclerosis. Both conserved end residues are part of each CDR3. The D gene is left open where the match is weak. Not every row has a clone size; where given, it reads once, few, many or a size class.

CDR3 DNA: TGTGCCAGCAGCCCCGAAGGGACTACCACAGATACGCAGTATTTT
CDR3 protein: CASSPEGTTTDTQYF
J gene: TRBJ2-3
CDR3 length: 15
D gene: TRBD2
clone size: few
V gene: TRBV28

CDR3 DNA: TGCGCCAGCAGCTTGGAACCAGGGGGCTTCTACAATGAGCAGTTCTTC
CDR3 protein: CASSLEPGGFYNEQFF
J gene: TRBJ2-1
CDR3 length: 16
D gene: TRBD1
clone size: NA
V gene: TRBV5-1

CDR3 DNA: TGTGCCATCAGTGAGTCGCAGGGAGGAAATGAAAAACTGTTTTTT
CDR3 protein: CAISESQGGNEKLFF
J gene: TRBJ1-4
CDR3 length: 15
D gene: NA
clone size: few
V gene: TRBV10-3

CDR3 DNA: TGTGCCAGCAGCTTTGTCGGAGGACGCGAGGAGCTGTTTTTT
CDR3 protein: CASSFVGGREELFF
J gene: TRBJ2-2
CDR3 length: 14
D gene: NA
clone size: NA
V gene: TRBV7-3

CDR3 DNA: TGTGCCAGCAGCTCCGCCGGGACAGGGGTCAATGAGCAGTTCTTC
CDR3 protein: CASSSAGTGVNEQFF
J gene: TRBJ2-1
CDR3 length: 15
D gene: TRBD1
clone size: once
V gene: TRBV9

CDR3 DNA: TGCAGCGCTCAGCAGGAACCTTATTATGGCTACACCTTC
CDR3 protein: CSAQQEPYYGYTF
J gene: TRBJ1-2
CDR3 length: 13
D gene: NA
clone size: NA
V gene: TRBV29-1

CDR3 DNA: TGTGCCAGCAGCCCGTATCCACCGGGAGTTAACTATGGCTACACCTTC
CDR3 protein: CASSPYPPGVNYGYTF
J gene: TRBJ1-2
CDR3 length: 16
D gene: NA
clone size: NA
V gene: TRBV5-5

CDR3 DNA: TGTGCCATCAGTGGTGCTAGCGGGAGCGCAGATACGCAGTATTTT
CDR3 protein: CAISGASGSADTQYF
J gene: TRBJ2-3
CDR3 length: 15
D gene: TRBD2
clone size: NA
V gene: TRBV10-3

CDR3 DNA: TGTGCCAGCAGCTCGCGCGGGGGGCAGGGTAATGAAAAACTGTTTTTT
CDR3 protein: CASSSRGGQGNEKLFF
J gene: TRBJ1-4
CDR3 length: 16
D gene: NA
clone size: NA
V gene: TRBV28

CDR3 DNA: TGTGCCAGCAGCCCAGGACTCAGCTACGAGCAGTACTTC
CDR3 protein: CASSPGLSYEQYF
J gene: TRBJ2-7
CDR3 length: 13
D gene: NA
clone size: NA
V gene: TRBV7-8

CDR3 DNA: TGTGCCAGCAGTGAAGGGGCAGTTCCTTCGGGGGGCTACACCTTC
CDR3 protein: CASSEGAVPSGGYTF
J gene: TRBJ1-2
CDR3 length: 15
D gene: NA
clone size: NA
V gene: TRBV6-1

CDR3 DNA: TGTGCCAGTAGTCCTCGGTGGGCAATGAACACTGAAGCTTTCTTT
CDR3 protein: CASSPRWAMNTEAFF
J gene: TRBJ1-1
CDR3 length: 15
D gene: NA
clone size: NA
V gene: TRBV19

CDR3 DNA: TGTGCCAGCAGTTTCGTGTCAGGGGGGCTTAAGAATCAGCCCCAGCATTTT
CDR3 protein: CASSFVSGGLKNQPQHF
J gene: TRBJ1-5
CDR3 length: 17
D gene: TRBD1
clone size: NA
V gene: TRBV28

CDR3 DNA: TGTGCCAGCAGTCACAGGGGATCGATCGAGCAGTACTTC
CDR3 protein: CASSHRGSIEQYF
J gene: TRBJ2-7
CDR3 length: 13
D gene: TRBD1
clone size: NA
V gene: TRBV6-5

CDR3 DNA: TGTGCCAGCAGGTCGACAGGGCTTGGCAATCAGCCCCAGCATTTT
CDR3 protein: CASRSTGLGNQPQHF
J gene: TRBJ1-5
CDR3 length: 15
D gene: TRBD1
clone size: NA
V gene: TRBV6-6

CDR3 DNA: TGCGCCAGCAGCCCGCAAGGGGTCTACGAGCAGTACTTC
CDR3 protein: CASSPQGVYEQYF
J gene: TRBJ2-7
CDR3 length: 13
D gene: NA
clone size: NA
V gene: TRBV5-1

CDR3 DNA: TGTGCCAGCAGCTATCGACAGGATAGCACAGATACGCAGTATTTT
CDR3 protein: CASSYRQDSTDTQYF
J gene: TRBJ2-3
CDR3 length: 15
D gene: NA
clone size: NA
V gene: TRBV9

CDR3 DNA: TGTGCAAGTCGCTTAGCGCTGGCACACTACGAGCAGTACTTC
CDR3 protein: CASRLALAHYEQYF
J gene: TRBJ2-7
CDR3 length: 14
D gene: NA
clone size: few
V gene: TRBV12-2

CDR3 DNA: TGTGCCAGCAGCGTAATGGACAGTACCACAGATACGCAGTATTTT
CDR3 protein: CASSVMDSTTDTQYF
J gene: TRBJ2-3
CDR3 length: 15
D gene: NA
clone size: NA
V gene: TRBV9

CDR3 DNA: TGCGCCAGCAGTGGACAGCACACTGAAGCTTTCTTT
CDR3 protein: CASSGQHTEAFF
J gene: TRBJ1-1
CDR3 length: 12
D gene: NA
clone size: NA
V gene: TRBV10-1

CDR3 DNA: TGCGCCAGCAGCTTGGTAGTCGCTAGCGGGCCATACAATGAGCAGTTCTTC
CDR3 protein: CASSLVVASGPYNEQFF
J gene: TRBJ2-1
CDR3 length: 17
D gene: TRBD2
clone size: NA
V gene: TRBV5-1

CDR3 DNA: TGCACCAGCAGCCAGACCGAGACTAGCGGGGGGTCCCTCCAAGAGACCCAGTACTTC
CDR3 protein: CTSSQTETSGGSLQETQYF
J gene: TRBJ2-5
CDR3 length: 19
D gene: NA
clone size: NA
V gene: TRBV1

CDR3 DNA: TGTGCCACCAGCCGGGACAGGGCATCGGATGGCTACACCTTC
CDR3 protein: CATSRDRASDGYTF
J gene: TRBJ1-2
CDR3 length: 14
D gene: TRBD1
clone size: NA
V gene: TRBV15

CDR3 DNA: TGTGCCAGCAGCTACATAGCGGGAGGCTACAATGAGCAGTTCTTC
CDR3 protein: CASSYIAGGYNEQFF
J gene: TRBJ2-1
CDR3 length: 15
D gene: TRBD2
clone size: NA
V gene: TRBV7-9

CDR3 DNA: TGTGCCAGTATGAGCGGGGGAACTCGATTGGATTCACCCCTCCACTTT
CDR3 protein: CASMSGGTRLDSPLHF
J gene: TRBJ1-6
CDR3 length: 16
D gene: NA
clone size: NA
V gene: TRBV19

CDR3 DNA: TGCAGCGTTGGGACAGGGGGCGTAACGGGAGAGCAGTACTTC
CDR3 protein: CSVGTGGVTGEQYF
J gene: TRBJ2-7
CDR3 length: 14
D gene: TRBD1
clone size: NA
V gene: TRBV29-1

CDR3 DNA: TGCGCCAGCAGTCAAGGGACTAGCGGGAGCGAGCAGTACTTC
CDR3 protein: CASSQGTSGSEQYF
J gene: TRBJ2-7
CDR3 length: 14
D gene: TRBD2
clone size: medium-sized
V gene: TRBV23-1

CDR3 DNA: TGTGCCAGCAGTGAAAACGGGGGGTCCTACAATGAGCAGTTCTTC
CDR3 protein: CASSENGGSYNEQFF
J gene: TRBJ2-1
CDR3 length: 15
D gene: TRBD2
clone size: NA
V gene: TRBV6-1

CDR3 DNA: TGCGCCAGCAGCTTGGAGTCCCCGGGACAGGGGAGTAATTCACCCCTCCACTTT
CDR3 protein: CASSLESPGQGSNSPLHF
J gene: TRBJ1-6
CDR3 length: 18
D gene: TRBD1
clone size: once
V gene: TRBV5-1

CDR3 DNA: TGCGCCAGCAACTATATAACAGGGCGGCAAGAGACCCAGTACTTC
CDR3 protein: CASNYITGRQETQYF
J gene: TRBJ2-5
CDR3 length: 15
D gene: NA
clone size: NA
V gene: TRBV5-1

CDR3 DNA: TGTGCCACCAGCAGAGGGACTAGCGGGAGACCCAATGAGCAGTTCTTC
CDR3 protein: CATSRGTSGRPNEQFF
J gene: TRBJ2-1
CDR3 length: 16
D gene: TRBD2
clone size: NA
V gene: TRBV15

CDR3 DNA: TGCGCCAGCAGCTCGGGACTAGCGGGAGACAATGAGCAGTTCTTC
CDR3 protein: CASSSGLAGDNEQFF
J gene: TRBJ2-1
CDR3 length: 15
D gene: TRBD2
clone size: few
V gene: TRBV5-1

CDR3 DNA: TGTGCCAGCAGTGAAGCTCGGGGCAGCGGGGGAGGGGAGACCCAGTACTTC
CDR3 protein: CASSEARGSGGGETQYF
J gene: TRBJ2-5
CDR3 length: 17
D gene: TRBD2
clone size: NA
V gene: TRBV6-1

CDR3 DNA: TGTGCCAGCAGCCCAAGGTACGGCGGAGTCTACAATGAGCAGTTCTTC
CDR3 protein: CASSPRYGGVYNEQFF
J gene: TRBJ2-1
CDR3 length: 16
D gene: NA
clone size: NA
V gene: TRBV28

CDR3 DNA: TGTGCCAGCAGCCGAGACCAGGTGAACACTGAAGCTTTCTTT
CDR3 protein: CASSRDQVNTEAFF
J gene: TRBJ1-1
CDR3 length: 14
D gene: NA
clone size: NA
V gene: TRBV28

CDR3 DNA: TGTGCCAGCAGCTTCACTAGCGGGGCGACCTTTGACTACGAGCAGTACTTC
CDR3 protein: CASSFTSGATFDYEQYF
J gene: TRBJ2-7
CDR3 length: 17
D gene: TRBD2
clone size: NA
V gene: TRBV7-2

CDR3 DNA: TGTGCCAGCAGCTTAGTAGGGAAGCGGGGGCCAGGGAATGAGCAGTTCTTC
CDR3 protein: CASSLVGKRGPGNEQFF
J gene: TRBJ2-1
CDR3 length: 17
D gene: TRBD2
clone size: NA
V gene: TRBV7-2

CDR3 DNA: TGCGCCAGCAGCTTGGCCGGGACAAACGAGCAGTACTTC
CDR3 protein: CASSLAGTNEQYF
J gene: TRBJ2-7
CDR3 length: 13
D gene: NA
clone size: NA
V gene: TRBV5-1

CDR3 DNA: TGCGCCAGCAGTCAACTGGACATCGTTAGCTCCTACGAGCAGTACTTC
CDR3 protein: CASSQLDIVSSYEQYF
J gene: TRBJ2-7
CDR3 length: 16
D gene: NA
clone size: NA
V gene: TRBV4-1